The 28 T cell receptor beta chains below come from one sample, sequenced in a study of blood T cell repertoires in COVID-19. Repertoires were generated with immunoSEQ multiplex PCR, while TCRdb's copy carries only in-frame clones and drops some. This sample has 150,000 to 200,000 clones; 80% to 90% occur once, and the top ten carry approximately 14%. The specimen was peripheral blood. The receptors shown here come from a woman in her seventies with COVID-19, enrolled during active disease.

The V gene is TRBV4-1, the J gene TRBJ2-1; no reliable D call. CDR1 is MGHRA and CDR2 is YSYEKL in the germline V gene. The V end was cut by 1 base, the J end by 0 bases, with 16 bases between. CDR3 length equals 18 residues. The CDR3 spells CASSQGALAGNSYNEQFF. The CDR3 nucleotides are TGCGCCAGCAGCCAAGGGGCACTCGCAGGCAACTCCTACAATGAGCAGTTCTTC.

The chain links TRBV20-1 to TRBJ2-1, with D unclear. CDR3 size: 12 residues. Trimming removed 3 bases at V and 7 bases at J, with 10 bases between. The germline CDR1 and CDR2 sequences are DFQATT and SNEGSKA (reference sequence). In DNA, the CDR3 is TGCAGTGCTAGTCAAAGAGCGAATGAGCAGTTCTTC. It yields the protein CSASQRANEQFF.

The V and J genes are TRBV28 and TRBJ1-4; maybe TRBD1 (6 bases). The germline V and J ends were trimmed by 7 bases and 6 bases, with 9 bases remaining between them. The CDR3 extends over 12 amino acids. Looked up from germline, CDR1 is MDHEN and CDR2 is SYDVKM. CDR3 amino acids: CASTQGYEKLFF. In DNA form, the CDR3 reads TGTGCCAGCACCCAGGGGTATGAAAAACTGTTTTTT. Full variable domain (outside the CDR3, taken from reference TRBV28 and TRBJ1-4): DVKVTQSSRYLVKRTGEKVFLECVQDMDHENMFWYRQDPGLGLRLIYFSYDVKMKEKGDIPEGYSVSREKKERFSLILESASTNQTSMYLCASTQGYEKLFFGSGTQLSVL.

This clone turned up a few times. The CDR3 spells CASRGPDGNTIYF. In DNA, the CDR3 is TGTGCCAGCAGGGGGCCTGATGGAAACACCATATATTTT. V usage is TRBV6-5 and J usage is TRBJ1-3; the D gene is possibly TRBD1 (5 bases). The CDR3 is 13 residues long. Trimming left V 6 bases short and J 3 bases short, with 9 bases between. Germline loops: CDR1 MNHEY, CDR2 SVGAGI.

The rearrangement uses TRBV2 and TRBJ1-1; D ambiguous. Trimming took 7 bases from V and 2 from J, leaving 14 bases between them. CDR1 is SNHLY, CDR2 FYNNEI, per germline. CDR3 length equals 14 residues. As DNA, the CDR3 is TGTGCCAGCATCCCACCCTTGGCTAACACTGAAGCTTTCTTT. Translated: CASIPPLANTEAFF.

A single count supports this clone. The genes are TRBV27 and TRBJ1-2; 7 bases fit TRBD1. CDR3 length: 12 residues. Trimming took 4 bases from V and 8 from J; bases not matched to a gene: 4. Per germline, CDR1 MNHEY and CDR2 SMNVEV (reference sequence). CDR3 protein: CASSSTGRGYTF. The CDR3 region has the DNA TGTGCCAGCAGTTCGACAGGGCGAGGCTACACCTTC.

There are a few counts of this clone. The chain links TRBV6-5 to TRBJ1-1; D remains ambiguous. Trimming cost V 0 bases and J 1 base, with 9 bases left between them. The germline V gene has CDR1 MNHEY and CDR2 SVGAGI. The CDR3 spans 15 residues. CDR3 amino acids: CASSYSRRGNTEAFF. The CDR3 DNA is TGTGCCAGCAGTTACTCGAGGCGGGGGAACACTGAAGCTTTCTTT.

This chain uses TRBV6-2 or TRBV6-3 with TRBJ1-1; D unresolved. Trimming took 2 bases from V and 2 from J, leaving 9 bases between them. The CDR3 covers 14 residues. Germline V lookup: CDR1 MNHEY, CDR2 SVGEGT. The CDR3 protein is CASSYIGLNTEAFF. The CDR3 DNA sequence: TGTGCCAGCAGTTACATCGGACTCAACACTGAAGCTTTCTTT.

The V gene is TRBV10-3, the J gene TRBJ2-2; a weak D match, TRBD1 (6 bases). Germline V gene data show CDR1 as ENHRY and CDR2 as SYGVKD. Deletions cut 6 bases from V and 1 base from J, with 12 bases between. The CDR3 is 15 residues long. The CDR3, as DNA: TGTGCCATCAGAACTGGACAGCTGAACACCGGGGAGCTGTTTTTT. It translates to CAIRTGQLNTGELFF.

This chain links TRBV28 with TRBJ1-2; no firm D call. Per germline, CDR1 MDHEN and CDR2 SYDVKM. Trimming shortened V by 5 bases and J by 0 bases, and 13 bases separated the two germline ends. This CDR3 comprises 15 residues. CDR3 sequence: CASSPRGLANYGYTF. The DNA of the CDR3 is TGTGCCAGCAGTCCACGAGGATTAGCTAACTATGGCTACACCTTC.

V and J are TRBV3-1 (or the pseudogene TRBV3-2) and TRBJ2-5; 8 bases match TRBD1. From germline, CDR1 is LGHDT and CDR2 YNNKEL (reference sequence). This CDR3 contains 16 residues. The J segment lost 5 bases and the V segment lost 0 bases, leaving 8 bases of the junction unmatched. The CDR3, as DNA: TGTGCCAGCAGCCAAGAAGGCAGGGGGCGCTGGGAGACCCAGTACTTC. Translating it yields CASSQEGRGRWETQYF.

The chain employs TRBV28 and TRBJ1-5, with unresolved D. Germline assignment: CDR1 MDHEN and CDR2 SYDVKM. V dropped 5 bases and J dropped 4 bases, with 12 bases sitting between them. The CDR3 consists of 14 residues. The CDR3 reads CASSLLEKNQPQHF. The DNA for the CDR3 is TGTGCCAGCAGTCTGCTGGAGAAAAATCAGCCCCAGCATTTT.

J is TRBJ2-2 and V is TRBV9; a possible D gene is TRBD1 (7 bases). The CDR3 has 14 residues. Trimming stripped 7 bases from V and 1 base from J, with 11 bases between. Germline V gives CDR1 SGDLS, CDR2 YYNGEE. The CDR3 DNA reads as TGTGCCAGCGCCCAGGGGGGGAACACCGGGGAGCTGTTTTTT. Its translation: CASAQGGNTGELFF.

This clone was observed a single time. The rearrangement uses TRBV3-1 (or the pseudogene TRBV3-2) and TRBJ1-1, with unresolved D. Trimming removed 1 base from V and 6 bases from J, with 15 bases in between. CDR1 is LGHDT, CDR2 YNNKEL, per germline (reference sequence). This CDR3 is 15 amino acids long. The CDR3: CASSQGAHPRAEAFF. The CDR3 coding sequence is TGTGCCAGCAGCCAAGGTGCACACCCCCGGGCTGAAGCTTTCTTT.

This chain connects TRBV5-1 to TRBJ2-7, with D possibly TRBD2 on 5 matching bases. V dropped 6 bases and J dropped 3 bases, with 13 bases sitting between them. Germline V lookup: CDR1 SGHRS, CDR2 YFSETQ. There are 13 residues in the CDR3. CDR3 nucleotide sequence: TGCGCCAGCACCCTCAACGGGAACTACGAGCAGTACTTC. Its protein product is CASTLNGNYEQYF.

This clone was picked up one time. V usage is TRBV6-1 and J usage is TRBJ1-2, with D possibly matching TRBD1 (6 bases). Germline loops: CDR1 MNHNS, CDR2 SASEGT. With 1 base removed from V and 4 bases from J, the gap between germline ends came to 13 bases. The CDR3 totals 15 residues. The CDR3 nucleotides read TGTGCCAGCAGTGAAGGGGGGCGGACTTCCTATGGCTACACCTTC. This sequence encodes CASSEGGRTSYGYTF.

CDR3 DNA sequence: TGTGCCAGCAGCGTACTTACGGGATCCAATGAGCAGTTCTTC. Protein sequence: CASSVLTGSNEQFF. The V call is TRBV9, the J call TRBJ2-1; tentatively, D is TRBD2 (5 bases). This CDR3 region has 14 residues. Germline CDR1 and CDR2: SGDLS and YYNGEE. Trimming took 1 base from V and 6 from J, leaving 11 bases between them.

The chain's CDR3 is CASSPRDRLNTEAFF. The CDR3 bases are TGTGCCAGCAGCCCTCGGGACAGATTGAACACTGAAGCTTTCTTT. The chain has TRBV9 and TRBJ1-1, with 7 bases lining up with TRBD1. Unmatched junction bases numbered 6, after V lost 4 bases and J lost 0 bases. The CDR3 totals 15 residues. In germline, CDR1 is SGDLS, CDR2 YYNGEE.

The rearrangement links TRBV5-5 to TRBJ1-1; 12 nucleotides align to TRBD1. The junction had 2 bases not matched to a gene; V was cut back by 4 bases and J by 4 bases. The length of the CDR3 is 14 residues. CDR1 is SGHKS, CDR2 YYEKEE, per germline (reference sequence). The DNA of the CDR3 is TGTGCCAGCAGCAGGGACAGGGGGCTCACTGAAGCTTTCTTT. Amino acid sequence: CASSRDRGLTEAFF.

The J gene is TRBJ2-2, the V gene TRBV5-1, with 7 bases aligning to TRBD1. Germline V CDR1 and CDR2: SGHRS, YFSETQ. The CDR3 covers 13 residues. V trimming: 7 bases; J trimming: 3 bases; junction bases outside the gene matches: 3. This chain's CDR3 is CASHRGDTGELFF. As DNA, the CDR3 is TGCGCCAGCCACAGGGGAGACACCGGGGAGCTGTTTTTT.

This chain joins TRBV12-3 or TRBV12-4 and TRBJ1-6; D is undetermined. V lost 6 bases, J lost 5 bases, and 8 bases lay in between. The CDR3 has 13 residues. DNA of the CDR3: TGTGCCAGCAGAATCCTCGATAATTCACCCCTCCACTTT. This translates into CASRILDNSPLHF.

The CDR3 sequence is CATSDRLAEKQETQYF. The CDR3 region has the DNA TGTGCCACCAGTGATCGGCTAGCGGAGAAACAAGAGACCCAGTACTTC. V and J are TRBV24-1 and TRBJ2-5; TRBD2 matches 7 bases. J was trimmed by 2 bases and V by 3 bases; bases with no gene match: 8. CDR1 KGHDR and CDR2 SFDVKD come from the germline V gene. CDR3 size: 16 residues.

The V gene is TRBV3-1 (or the pseudogene TRBV3-2), the J gene TRBJ2-3, with D possibly TRBD1 on 6 matching bases. V lost 1 base to trimming and J lost 3 bases, with 11 bases between them. This CDR3 spans 15 amino acids. CDR1 and CDR2 (germline): LGHDT, YNNKEL (reference sequence). CDR3 nucleotides: TGTGCCAGCAGCCAAGGCACAGGGATTACAGATACGCAGTATTTT. Translating gives CASSQGTGITDTQYF.

The rearrangement uses TRBV2 and TRBJ2-1; D might be TRBD1 (6 bases). With 8 bases removed from V and 10 bases from J, the gap between germline ends came to 21 bases. CDR3 length: 14 amino acids. Germline-derived CDR1 and CDR2 are SNHLY and FYNNEI. The CDR3 sequence: CASQPTTGTYEQFF. The CDR3 bases are TGTGCCAGCCAACCAACTACCGGGACATACGAGCAGTTCTTC.

The chain combines TRBV18 with TRBJ2-7; tentatively, D is TRBD1 (6 bases). Germline V gives CDR1 KGHSH, CDR2 LQKENI. The V and J ends lost 1 base and 5 bases respectively, with 9 bases between them. The CDR3 consists of 13 residues. The CDR3 region has the DNA TGTGCCAGCTCACCACTGGACAGAAACGAGCAGTACGTC. Encoded protein: CASSPLDRNEQYV.

The chain combines TRBV11-3 with TRBJ2-2, with a tentative D call TRBD2 (5 bases). The CDR3 is 13 residues long. Germline lookup yields CDR1 SGHNT and CDR2 YENEEA. The germline V and J ends were trimmed by 4 bases and 7 bases, with 10 bases remaining between them. Here the CDR3 DNA reads TGTGCCAGCAGCTCCGATGCGGGCGGGGAGCTGTTTTTT. Amino acids: CASSSDAGGELFF.

The V gene is TRBV28, the J gene TRBJ2-5, with D perhaps matching TRBD2 (5 bases). V lost 7 bases and J lost 3, with 9 bases in between. This CDR3 has 12 residues. The germline CDR1 and CDR2 sequences are MDHEN and SYDVKM. CDR3 sequence reads: CASKLDKETQYF. The CDR3 nucleotides read TGTGCCAGCAAACTAGATAAAGAGACCCAGTACTTC.

The rearrangement links TRBV6-9 to TRBJ1-2; 11 bases are shared with TRBD1. The CDR3 contains 15 residues. V was clipped by 7 bases and J by 8 bases; unmatched bases: 12. Germline V lookup: CDR1 MNHGY, CDR2 SVAAGI. Here the CDR3 DNA reads TGTGCCAGCACTCCGGACAGGGGGCGGAGTGAGGGCTACACCTTC. Protein: CASTPDRGRSEGYTF.